This TCR beta chain was captured by sequencing in a study of blood T cell repertoires in COVID-19. The wider study: Acute and convalescent COVID-19 specimens originated in the United States, Italy and Spain. The analysed material was cDNA or gDNA that came from T cells, B-cell-depleted T cells, or PBMCs.

Only in-frame clones appear in the TCRdb table, and some are missing; sequencing was by immunoSEQ multiplex PCR. The sample holds some 110,000 clones, roughly 88% seen once. This CDR3 has 16 residues. The germline gives CDR1 SNHLY, CDR2 FYNNEI. V was clipped by 6 bases and J by 6 bases; unmatched bases: 11. The source of this sequence is a woman between 65 and 79 years old with acute or convalescent COVID-19. What was sequenced was peripheral blood. The chain uses TRBV2 and TRBJ1-6; 7 bases map to TRBD1. The CDR3 bases are TGTGCCAGCAGGCCTTGGAGGGGGCAGGGTAATTCACCCCTCCACTTT. This codes for CASRPWRGQGNSPLHF.